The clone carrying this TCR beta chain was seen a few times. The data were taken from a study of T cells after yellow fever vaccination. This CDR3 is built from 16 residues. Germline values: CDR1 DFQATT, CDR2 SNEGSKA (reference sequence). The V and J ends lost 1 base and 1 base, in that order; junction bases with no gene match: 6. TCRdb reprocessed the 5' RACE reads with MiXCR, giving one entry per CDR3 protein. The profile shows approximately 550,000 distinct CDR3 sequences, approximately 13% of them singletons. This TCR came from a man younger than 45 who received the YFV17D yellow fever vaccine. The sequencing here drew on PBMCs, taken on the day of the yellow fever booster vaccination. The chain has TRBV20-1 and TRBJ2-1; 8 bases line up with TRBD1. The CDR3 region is CSARGQGAFSYNEQFF. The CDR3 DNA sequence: TGCAGTGCTAGAGGCCAGGGGGCGTTTTCCTACAATGAGCAGTTCTTC.